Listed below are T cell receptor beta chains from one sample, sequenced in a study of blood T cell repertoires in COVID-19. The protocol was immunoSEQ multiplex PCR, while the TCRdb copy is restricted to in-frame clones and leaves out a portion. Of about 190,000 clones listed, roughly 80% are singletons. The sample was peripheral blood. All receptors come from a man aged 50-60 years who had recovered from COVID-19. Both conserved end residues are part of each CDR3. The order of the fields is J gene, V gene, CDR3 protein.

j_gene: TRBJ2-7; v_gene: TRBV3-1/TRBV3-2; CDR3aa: CASSRAGLSYEQYF
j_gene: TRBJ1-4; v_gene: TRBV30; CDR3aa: CAWSPPPTNEKLFF
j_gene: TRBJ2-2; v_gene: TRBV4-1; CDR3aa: CASSQDLELVTGELFF
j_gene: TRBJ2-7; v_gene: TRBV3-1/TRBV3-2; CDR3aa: CASSQRAGGDEQYF
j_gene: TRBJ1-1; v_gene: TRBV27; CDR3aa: CASRPLTGSGTEAFF
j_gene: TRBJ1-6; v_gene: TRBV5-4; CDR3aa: CASSLQGVNSPLHF
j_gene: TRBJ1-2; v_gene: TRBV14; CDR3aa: CASSQVQGSGYTF
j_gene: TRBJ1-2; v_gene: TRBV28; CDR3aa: CASRGGTGGLSGYTF
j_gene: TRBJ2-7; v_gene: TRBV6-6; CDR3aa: CASSYSTSGDNEQYF
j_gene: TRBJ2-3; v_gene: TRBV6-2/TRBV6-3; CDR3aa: CASSYITGADTQYF
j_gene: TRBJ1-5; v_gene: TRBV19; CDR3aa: CASSIVEGSSNQPQHF
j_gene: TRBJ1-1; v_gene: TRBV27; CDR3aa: CASSRQGSNTEAFF
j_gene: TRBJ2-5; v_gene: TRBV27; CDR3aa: CASTTTGSGTQYF
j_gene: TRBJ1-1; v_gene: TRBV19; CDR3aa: CASSPNWQGGANTEAFF
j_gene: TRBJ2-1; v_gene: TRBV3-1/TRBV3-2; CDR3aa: CASSLSGSGYNEQFF
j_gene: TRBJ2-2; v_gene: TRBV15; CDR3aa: CATSRDLNTGELFF
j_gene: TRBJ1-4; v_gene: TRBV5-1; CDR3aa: CASSVGHPNEKLFF
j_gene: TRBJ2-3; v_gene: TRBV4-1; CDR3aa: CASSVWMDRGTDTQYF
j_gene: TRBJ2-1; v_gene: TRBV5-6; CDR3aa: CASSLAPSGSFYNEQFF
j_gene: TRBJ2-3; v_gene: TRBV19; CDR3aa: CASSLYSATSTDTQYF
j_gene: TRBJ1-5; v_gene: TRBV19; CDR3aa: CASSGTGGNQPQHF
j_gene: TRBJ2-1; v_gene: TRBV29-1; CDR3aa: CSVDGLANNEQFF
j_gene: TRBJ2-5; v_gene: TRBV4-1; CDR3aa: CASSQGSGGSSTQYF
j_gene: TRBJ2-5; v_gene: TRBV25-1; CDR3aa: CASSDRSGRAVETQYF
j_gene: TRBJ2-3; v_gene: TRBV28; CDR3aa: CASSQVGRPDTQYF
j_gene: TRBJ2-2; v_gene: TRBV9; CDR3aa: CASSVERGLNTGELFF
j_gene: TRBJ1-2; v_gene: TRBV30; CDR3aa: CARELGRLHGYTF
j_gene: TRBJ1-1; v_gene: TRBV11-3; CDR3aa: CASSLDRNTEAFF
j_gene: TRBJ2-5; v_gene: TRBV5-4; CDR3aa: CASSLDGEPTRYF
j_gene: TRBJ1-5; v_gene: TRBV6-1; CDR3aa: CASSEAAGVAWEPQHF
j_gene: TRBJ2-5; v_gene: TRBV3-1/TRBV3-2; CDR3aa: CASSQVGLAGAQETQYF
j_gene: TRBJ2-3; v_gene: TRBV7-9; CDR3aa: CASSLRDRTTDTQYF
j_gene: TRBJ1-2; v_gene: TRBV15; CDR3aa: CATSRDRPRGGGYTF
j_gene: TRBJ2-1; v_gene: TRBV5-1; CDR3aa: CASSLAGGLAGEQFF
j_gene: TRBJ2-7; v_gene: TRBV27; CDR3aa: CASSKTGTSYEQYF
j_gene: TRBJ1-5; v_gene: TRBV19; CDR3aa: CATSGTGISNQPQHF
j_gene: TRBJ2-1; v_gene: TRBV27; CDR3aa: CASRKSYNEQFF
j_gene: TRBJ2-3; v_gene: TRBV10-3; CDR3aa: CAISGPAGVSSTDTQYF
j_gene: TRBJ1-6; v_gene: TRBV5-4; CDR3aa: CASSPTGYQGSPLHF
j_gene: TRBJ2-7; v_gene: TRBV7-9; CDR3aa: CASSRGSSGSSYEQYF
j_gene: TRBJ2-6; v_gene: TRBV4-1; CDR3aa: CASSPRVSGANVLTF
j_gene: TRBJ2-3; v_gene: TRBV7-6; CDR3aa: CASSLGPRDTQYF
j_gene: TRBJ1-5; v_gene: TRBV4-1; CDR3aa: CASSRDIGSGQPQHF
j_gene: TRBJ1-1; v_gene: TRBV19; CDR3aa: CASSMTGTEAFF
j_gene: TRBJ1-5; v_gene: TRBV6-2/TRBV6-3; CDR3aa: CASSLGQHNQPQHF
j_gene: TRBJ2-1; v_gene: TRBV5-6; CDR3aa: CASAGQPPNEQFF
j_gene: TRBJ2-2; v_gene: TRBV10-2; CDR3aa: CASGQGWIGELFF
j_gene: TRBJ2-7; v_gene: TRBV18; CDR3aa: CASSPNGLSYEQYF
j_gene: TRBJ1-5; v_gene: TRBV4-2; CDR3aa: CASSQDLLQPQHF
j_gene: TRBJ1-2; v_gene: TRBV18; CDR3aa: CASSPFSRADGYTF
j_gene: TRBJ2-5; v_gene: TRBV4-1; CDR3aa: CASSQEKGTRMETQYF
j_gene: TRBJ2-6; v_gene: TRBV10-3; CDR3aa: CAICPTAPSGANVLTF
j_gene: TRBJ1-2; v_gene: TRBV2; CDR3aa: CASSARGYGYTF